These 32 T cell receptor beta chains were sequenced from one sample in a study of T cells in Graves' hyperthyroidism and ophthalmopathy. RNA transcripts were the template for amplifying TCR beta CDR3 regions. Primed by the HTBI set, a first-round RT-PCR was run on the TCR CDR3. Each CDR3 protein is one row after TCRdb ran MiXCR on the multiplex PCR reads. The sample holds around 270,000 distinct CDR3 sequences; 15% to 20% are singletons and the top ten take under 45%. The sequenced sample consisted of blood. Every receptor here comes from a man over 45 with Graves' ophthalmopathy.

This clonotype turned up a few times. The chain uses TRBV12-3 or TRBV12-4 and TRBJ2-2, with D perhaps TRBD2 (5 bases). The V end lost 2 bases, the J end lost 6 bases, and 10 bases lay between the germline ends. This CDR3 contains 14 residues. The DNA of the CDR3 is TGTGCCAGCAGTTTAAACCTCGGGGCCGGGGAGCTGTTTTTT. This translates into CASSLNLGAGELFF.

As to this clonotype: The junction differs from germline at one of its ends, possibly a read error. J is TRBJ2-2 and V is TRBV7-7, with D hard to call. CDR3 length: 14 residues. Germline CDR1 reads SSHAT; CDR2 reads FNYEAQ (reference sequence). CDR3 bases: TGTGCTAGCAGCTTAACGGAAGGTGCCGGGGAGCTGTTTTTT. It codes for CASSLTEGAGELFF.

This clonotype has more than one count but fewer than ten. V is TRBV12-3 or TRBV12-4 and J is TRBJ1-2, with 7 bases that match TRBD1. Unmatched junction bases numbered 4, after V lost 5 bases and J lost 1 base. This CDR3 has 14 residues. The CDR3 DNA follows: TGTGCCAGCAGTGGACAGGAGTATAACTATGGCTACACCTTC. This codes for CASSGQEYNYGYTF.

This clonotype was seen a handful of times. The chain carries TRBV7-9 and TRBJ1-1; no clear D. The CDR3 sequence is 11 residues long. V was trimmed by 5 bases and J by 8 bases, leaving 9 bases between them. Germline V gives CDR1 SEHNR, CDR2 FQNEAQ (reference sequence). Written as DNA, the CDR3 is TGTGCCAGCAGCCCTATGGAAGAAGCTTTCTTT. It codes for CASSPMEEAFF.

This clonotype was observed many times. The chain has TRBV20-1 and TRBJ2-3, with D perhaps matching TRBD2 (8 bases). The germline V gene encodes CDR1 DFQATT and CDR2 SNEGSKA (reference sequence). The CDR3 length is 14 residues. The ends were cut back, 7 bases at V and 4 bases at J, with 18 bases in the middle. The CDR3 sequence: CSVPGLGGADTQYF. For the CDR3, the DNA is TGCAGTGTTCCGGGACTAGGGGGCGCAGATACGCAGTATTTT.

This clonotype was detected many times. V is TRBV18 and J is TRBJ2-1; 11 nucleotides match TRBD2. Germline values: CDR1 KGHSH, CDR2 LQKENI. Trimming took 7 bases from V and 5 from J; bases not matched to a gene: 19. There are 19 residues in the CDR3. CDR3 nucleotide sequence: TGTGCCAGCTTCACCATGGCTAGCGGGAGGCCAACGGCGCACAATGAGCAGTTCTTC. It is translated as CASFTMASGRPTAHNEQFF.

This clonotype was observed a handful of times. This chain links TRBV6-2 or TRBV6-3 with TRBJ2-1; 10 nucleotides match TRBD2. Germline lookup yields CDR1 MNHEY and CDR2 SVGEGT. J gave up 7 bases and V 6 bases, and 21 bases lay outside the gene matches. This CDR3 has 19 amino acids. The CDR3 reads CASRRTSGTTAATPNEQFF. The CDR3 DNA follows: TGTGCCAGCAGGCGTACTAGCGGGACCACTGCCGCTACTCCAAATGAGCAGTTCTTC.

V usage is TRBV29-1 and J usage is TRBJ1-2; D gene unclear. The CDR3 has 16 amino acids. Germline loops: CDR1 SQVTM, CDR2 ANQGSEA. V lost 5 bases, J lost 3 bases, and 22 bases lay in between. The CDR3 DNA reads as TGCAGCGTTCGACCCTACCCGGGCAGCTCGGACTATGGCTACACCTTC. Amino acids: CSVRPYPGSSDYGYTF. Looking up the rest from reference TRBV29-1 and TRBJ1-2 gives the full variable domain: SAVISQKPSRDICQRGTSLTIQCQVDSQVTMMFWYRQQPGQSLTLIATANQGSEATYESGFVIDKFPISRPNLTFSTLTVSNMSPEDSSIYLCSVRPYPGSSDYGYTFGSGTRLTVV.

The chain is built from TRBV24-1 and TRBJ1-2, with TRBD1 as a possible D gene (5 bases). V lost 4 bases and J lost 8, with 16 bases in between. This CDR3 is 14 amino acids long. The germline gives CDR1 KGHDR, CDR2 SFDVKD. CDR3 nucleotides: TGTGCCACCAGTGAACCGGGGACCGTGTCGGGCTACACCTTC. Translated, it gives CATSEPGTVSGYTF.

This clonotype was detected ten times or more. This chain uses TRBV5-1 with TRBJ2-7; D uncertain. Germline CDR1 SGHRS, CDR2 YFSETQ. The CDR3 extends over 14 amino acids. V was shortened by 2 bases and J by 4 bases, with 13 bases between the two germline ends. The CDR3 region has the DNA TGCGCCAGCAGCTTAGGCCAGTTATCGTACGAGCAGTACTTC. Translated: CASSLGQLSYEQYF. Full variable domain (rest looked up from reference TRBV5-1 and TRBJ2-7): KAGVTQTPRYLIKTRGQQVTLSCSPISGHRSVSWYQQTPGQGLQFLFEYFSETQRNKGNFPGRFSGRQFSNSRSEMNVSTLELGDSALYLCASSLGQLSYEQYFGPGTRLTVT.

This clonotype was seen ten or more times. The chain couples TRBV6-1 to TRBJ2-7; TRBD1 matches 10 bases. V was clipped by 8 bases and J by 5 bases; unmatched bases: 9. CDR3 length equals 14 residues. The germline V gene has CDR1 MNHNS and CDR2 SASEGT. CDR3 bases: TGTGCCAGCGGCCGGGACAGGGGTCCCGACGAGCAGTACTTC. It translates to CASGRDRGPDEQYF.

This clonotype was counted only a few times. The chain links TRBV4-1 to TRBJ2-3, with D unresolved. From germline, CDR1 is MGHRA and CDR2 YSYEKL. V lost 0 bases and J lost 4, with 5 bases in between. The CDR3 consists of 13 residues. The CDR3 DNA follows: TGCGCCAGCAGCCAAGATACCCCAGATACGCAGTATTTT. Residues: CASSQDTPDTQYF.

With respect to this clonotype: A much larger clone is a single base away; this may be a read error. V usage is TRBV28 and J usage is TRBJ2-5; TRBD2 aligns across 7 bases. The V and J ends lost 4 bases and 1 base, in that order; junction bases with no gene match: 6. This CDR3 spans 15 amino acids. CDR1 and CDR2 from the germline V gene are MDHEN and SYDVKM. Here the CDR3 DNA reads TGTGCCAGCAGTTCGGGGGGACGTTCCCAAGAGACCCAGTACTTC. It codes for CASSSGGRSQETQYF.

V is TRBV13 and J is TRBJ2-1; D remains ambiguous. The CDR3 totals 15 residues. Looked up from germline, CDR1 is PRHDT and CDR2 is FYEKMQ (reference sequence). The V and J ends lost 5 bases and 0 bases respectively, with 11 bases between them. The CDR3 protein is CASSRRGSSYNEQFF. CDR3 bases: TGTGCCAGCAGCCGACGAGGAAGCTCCTACAATGAGCAGTTCTTC.

The rearrangement links TRBV25-1 to TRBJ1-5; D not certain. The CDR3 contains 12 residues. CDR1 is MGHDK, CDR2 SYGVNS, per germline. The V end lost 8 bases, the J end lost 4 bases, and 9 bases lay between the germline ends. CDR3 sequence (DNA): TGTGCCAGCTTCTACCTAAATCAGCCCCAGCATTTT. It encodes CASFYLNQPQHF.

This clonotype was counted many times. V gene TRBV12-3 or TRBV12-4 combines with J gene TRBJ1-1; D not certain. The CDR3 has 14 amino acids. The ends were cut back, 5 bases at V and 1 base at J, with 11 bases in the middle. CDR3 sequence reads: CASSETIPNTEAFF. For the CDR3, the DNA is TGTGCCAGCAGTGAGACAATCCCGAACACTGAAGCTTTCTTT.

This clonotype was seen only a few times. The chain combines TRBV20-1 with TRBJ2-5; TRBD1 matches 8 bases. The V and J ends lost 2 bases and 5 bases, in that order; junction bases with no gene match: 4. Germline assignment: CDR1 DFQATT and CDR2 SNEGSKA (reference sequence). This CDR3 contains 13 residues. CDR3 loop: CSARQGAEETQYF. DNA for the CDR3: TGCAGTGCTAGACAGGGGGCTGAGGAGACCCAGTACTTC.

This clonotype was seen many times. The genes are TRBV28 and TRBJ2-7; D call uncertain. Germline V gene data show CDR1 as MDHEN and CDR2 as SYDVKM. V lost 6 bases, J lost 2 bases, and 14 bases lay in between. The CDR3 runs to 14 residues. CDR3 loop: CASSLRALTYEQYF. The CDR3 bases are TGTGCCAGCAGCCTCAGAGCCCTAACCTACGAGCAGTACTTC.

This clonotype was detected a few times. The chain employs TRBV5-6 and TRBJ2-7, with D possibly being TRBD1 or TRBD2 (5 bases each). The CDR3 spans 14 residues. V was cut by 4 bases and J by 3 bases, with 14 bases left in between. CDR1 SGHDT and CDR2 YYEEEE come from the germline V gene. CDR3 sequence reads: CASSRDGDFYEQYF. CDR3 nucleotides: TGTGCCAGCAGCCGGGACGGGGATTTCTACGAGCAGTACTTC.

Worth noting for this clonotype: The junction differs from germline at one of its ends, possibly a read error. The chain combines TRBV6-1 with TRBJ2-2, with D possibly TRBD2 on 6 matching bases. CDR3 length equals 18 residues. Germline V gene data show CDR1 as MNHNS and CDR2 as SASEGT. The CDR3 DNA is TGTGCCAGCAGACTATTCCGAAGCACTGCGGGTAACACCGGGGGGCTGTTTTTT. Amino acids: CASRLFRSTAGNTGGLFF.

This clonotype has only a few counts. A single base separates this from a much larger clone, so it may be a read error. The conserved closing phenylalanine or tryptophan is absent in this CDR3, likely reflecting a read error. V usage is TRBV3-1 and J usage is TRBJ2-3, with D unclear. The CDR3 extends over 15 amino acids. Trimming stripped 1 base from V and 2 bases from J, with 10 bases between. CDR1 is LGHDT, CDR2 YNNKEL, per germline (reference sequence). CDR3 amino acids: CASSQGPLPTDTQYL. The CDR3 bases are TGTGCCAGCAGCCAAGGACCACTTCCCACAGATACGCAGTATCTT.

This clonotype came up many times. The V and J genes are TRBV24-1 and TRBJ2-3; 14 bases map to TRBD2. V shed 4 bases and J 0 bases; nucleotides not matched to a gene: 5. This CDR3 has 18 amino acids. Germline V gene lookup returns CDR1 KGHDR and CDR2 SFDVKD. CDR3 sequence: CATSELGLAGESTDTQYF. DNA of the CDR3: TGTGCCACCAGTGAACTGGGACTAGCGGGGGAGAGCACAGATACGCAGTATTTT.

This clonotype was observed many times. The chain has TRBV5-1 and TRBJ2-7; 7 positions match TRBD2. Trimming at V came to 4 bases and at J to 4 bases, leaving 5 bases not matched to a gene. Germline CDR1 is SGHRS and CDR2 is YFSETQ. The CDR3 totals 13 residues. CDR3 sequence reads: CASSPSGRYEQYF. CDR3 bases: TGCGCCAGCAGCCCTAGCGGACGATACGAGCAGTACTTC.

This clonotype was counted only a few times. This chain joins TRBV6-1 and TRBJ1-1, with D possibly matching TRBD1 (5 bases). Germline V gene data show CDR1 as MNHNS and CDR2 as SASEGT. The CDR3 is made up of 12 amino acids. Trimming cost V 6 bases and J 4 bases, with 9 bases left between them. The DNA of the CDR3 is TGTGCCAGCAGCCCCGGGACCACTGAAGCTTTCTTT. It encodes CASSPGTTEAFF.

This clonotype was counted ten times or more. V is TRBV4-2 and J is TRBJ2-7, with D unresolved. CDR3 length equals 14 residues. Trimming shortened V by 1 base and J by 0 bases, and 7 bases separated the two germline ends. The germline CDR1 and CDR2 sequences are LGHNA and YNFKEQ. The CDR3 coding sequence is TGTGCCAGCAGCCAAGCTAGTAACTCCTACGAGCAGTACTTC. It codes for CASSQASNSYEQYF.

About this clonotype itself: A much larger clone lies a single base off, so this may be a read error. The genes are TRBV2 and TRBJ1-6; 9 bases are shared with TRBD1. The germline V gene encodes CDR1 SNHLY and CDR2 FYNNEI. The CDR3 runs to 15 residues. CDR3 protein: CAGSVSGQGNSPLHF. For the CDR3, the DNA is TGTGCCGGCAGTGTCTCGGGACAGGGAAATTCACCCCTCCACTTT.

Ten or more counts support this clonotype. J is TRBJ2-7 and V is TRBV11-2, with D uncertain. CDR1 and CDR2 (germline): SGHAT, FQNNGV. Between the trimmed V and J ends, which lost 5 bases and 0 bases, there was a span of 17 bases. The CDR3 runs 16 residues. The CDR3, as DNA: TGTGCCAGCAGCACCCGCAGCAACGGGTTCTCCTACGAGCAGTACTTC. Translated: CASSTRSNGFSYEQYF.

This clonotype turned up a few times. This chain links TRBV9 with TRBJ2-3; D gene ambiguous. The CDR3 covers 13 residues. Germline-derived CDR1 and CDR2 are SGDLS and YYNGEE. Deletions cut 4 bases from V and 5 bases from J, with 11 bases between. The CDR3 spells CASSPRPRDTQYF. The CDR3 nucleotides are TGTGCCAGCAGCCCTCGACCGAGAGATACGCAGTATTTT.

J is TRBJ2-1 and V is TRBV6-1; the match to TRBD2 covers 11 bases. Germline trimming cut 3 bases from V and 8 bases from J; bases unmatched to any gene: 6. The length of the CDR3 is 15 residues. Germline V gene sequence: CDR1 MNHNS, CDR2 SASEGT. Here the CDR3 DNA reads TGTGCCAGCAGTGATGTAGCGGGAGGGGTCGATGAGCAGTTCTTC. This codes for CASSDVAGGVDEQFF.

This chain uses TRBV11-2 with TRBJ1-6; the D is unclear. V was shortened by 3 bases and J by 3 bases, with 12 bases between the two germline ends. Per germline, CDR1 SGHAT and CDR2 FQNNGV. The CDR3 contains 16 residues. The CDR3 loop is CASSLGEEFYNSPLHF. The CDR3 bases are TGTGCCAGCAGCTTGGGCGAGGAGTTCTATAATTCACCCCTCCACTTT.

This clonotype showed up many times. The gene calls are TRBV28 and TRBJ2-1; 9 bases match TRBD1. The CDR3 has 15 residues. With V trimmed by 2 bases and J by 4 bases, 3 bases remained unmatched. Per germline, CDR1 MDHEN and CDR2 SYDVKM. CDR3 sequence reads: CASSLRQGDYNEQFF. CDR3 nucleotides: TGTGCCAGCAGTTTAAGACAGGGGGATTACAATGAGCAGTTCTTC.

Comment on this clonotype: One junction end does not reproduce the germline sequence, and a read error may be involved. The gene calls are TRBV10-2 and TRBJ2-7; D uncertain. The CDR3 is made up of 17 amino acids. CDR1 is WSHSY and CDR2 is SAAADI in the germline V gene. The CDR3 loop is CTSSEPVSFPLAYEQYF. The CDR3 coding sequence is TGCACCAGCAGTGAGCCCGTGTCTTTCCCCCTGGCCTACGAGCAGTACTTC.